This T cell receptor beta chain was identified in a study of blood T cell repertoires in COVID-19 (dated by TCRdb to about 2020). Study-wide context: Collaborator samples came from the United States, Italy and Spain and covered acute and convalescent phases of COVID-19. HLA class I and class II types, where available, came from metadata supplied by the sample provider rather than from assay-based typing. The repertoires were released in a freely available public database meant as a resource for research on the immune response to SARS-CoV-2. Subjects who had been exposed to COVID-19, were actively infected with it, or had recovered from it provided the deeply sampled blood TCRbeta repertoires that made up the dataset. The samples were drawn from two sources: the first 160 participants of the ongoing ImmuneRACE study, and fewer than 1,500 subjects contributed by 6 global collaborators. Nearly every sample came with metadata listing a de-identified subject ID, COVID-19 status, age in years and sex. The material from the prospective study consisted of cDNA or gDNA derived from T cells, B-cell-depleted T cells, or PBMCs. The full study reports these points: The quantity of clinical and demographic metadata differed by source and by participant and was supplied without curation.

The collaborating institutions used their own protocols to collect whole blood in K2EDTA tubes. Collaborator samples were shipped for TCRbeta analysis as frozen whole blood, isolated PBMCs, or DNA extracted from either sample type. TCRbeta CDR3 regions were amplified from genomic DNA using the immunoSEQ Assay, a bias-controlled multiplex PCR. The source study handled its data this way. The number of nucleated cells in each sample was estimated from the amplification of reference gene primers within the assay. Sequence reads were collapsed and filtered to measure the absolute abundance of every unique TCRbeta CDR3 rearrangement. For each sample, productive Simpson clonality was calculated as the square root of Simpson's diversity index over productive rearrangements. The table comes from immuneACCESS by way of TCRdb, which keeps in-frame sequences with V and J called. Part of the clones is missing from these tables; in studies checked, under half for an unresolved V gene and the rest for unknown reasons. That table gives V, J and clone size, and the DNA gave D and trimming. This sample lists roughly 100,000 clones; almost 85% were detected once. Over 9.5% of the sample rests with the top ten.

About this clone itself: Its antigen is unknown. Base qualities are not provided; no much larger clone lies one nucleotide away.

A distance of 12 bases separates the germline ends of V and J, which lose 5 bases and 4 bases respectively. The CDR3 numbers 13 residues from cysteine through phenylalanine. The kept DNA is CDR3 alone, 39 bases in frame from the first base. CDR1 and CDR2, per the germline V gene (reference sequence), are SEHNR and FQNEAQ. This sequence uses TRBV7-9 and TRBJ2-7; TRBD1 is perhaps the D gene, given 6 matching bases. The sample taken for sequencing was peripheral blood. The sequence was obtained from a man aged 35-49 years with active or convalescent COVID-19. The base sequence is TGTGCCAGCAGCCAATGGACAGCGTACGAGCAGTACTTC. Translated, this gives CASSQWTAYEQYF. The variable domain in full, with residues beyond the CDR3 obtained from the reference TRBV7-9 and TRBJ2-7 genes, is DTGVSQNPRHKITKRGQNVTFRCDPISEHNRLYWYRQTLGQGPEFLTYFQNEAQLEKSRLLSDRFSAERPKGSFSTLEIQRTEQGDSAMYLCASSQWTAYEQYFGPGTRLTVT.